The entry below describes one T cell receptor (beta chain). Antigen: not known. V trimming: 1 base; J trimming: 5 bases; junction bases outside the gene matches: 5. Germline CDR1 DFQATT, CDR2 SNEGSKA (reference sequence). This CDR3 region has 16 residues. The data belong to a study of blood T cells in healthy people across ages. Study as a whole: Per every two T cells, about one barcoded beta molecule was captured by template switching. Whole-study findings and limits: Diversity was higher, and naive CD4+ cells more numerous, in long-lived donors than in aged donors. Per-million-T-cell TCR beta diversity fell roughly linearly with age.

The sample providers were healthy Caucasian people from Russia, aged roughly 6 to 95. Using a J-beta primer mix together with a sample-barcoded 5' primer, a second PCR was run for roughly 7 to 11 cycles. TCRdb re-called the 5' RACE reads through MiXCR, storing one row per CDR3 protein. This sample has more than 800,000 distinct CDR3 sequences, with under 55% found just once. The chain joins TRBV20-1 to TRBJ2-5; 15 bases are shared with TRBD2. The receptor comes from a woman in her sixties or seventies in good health. Sequencing was performed on blood. CDR3 protein: CSARGGGTSGRETQYF. The CDR3 DNA reads as TGCAGTGCTAGAGGAGGCGGGACTAGCGGGAGGGAGACCCAGTACTTC.